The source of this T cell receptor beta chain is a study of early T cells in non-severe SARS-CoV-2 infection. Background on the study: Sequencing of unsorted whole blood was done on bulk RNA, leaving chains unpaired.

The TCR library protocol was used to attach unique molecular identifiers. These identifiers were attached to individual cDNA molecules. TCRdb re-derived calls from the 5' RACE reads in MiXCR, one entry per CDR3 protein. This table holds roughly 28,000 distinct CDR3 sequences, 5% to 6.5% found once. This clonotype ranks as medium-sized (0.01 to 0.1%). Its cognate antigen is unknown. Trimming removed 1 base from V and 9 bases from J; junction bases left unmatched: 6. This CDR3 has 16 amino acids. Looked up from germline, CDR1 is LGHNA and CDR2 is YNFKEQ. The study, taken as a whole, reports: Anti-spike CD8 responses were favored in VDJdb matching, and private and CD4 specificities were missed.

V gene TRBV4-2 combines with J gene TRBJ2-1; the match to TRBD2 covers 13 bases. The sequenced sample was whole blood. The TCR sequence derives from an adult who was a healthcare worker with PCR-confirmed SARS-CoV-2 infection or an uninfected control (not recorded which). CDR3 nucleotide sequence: TGTGCCAGCAGCCAAGGAACTAGCGGGGGGGCCAGTGAGCAGTTCTTC. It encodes CASSQGTSGGASEQFF.